A selection of T cell receptor beta chains follows, all from one sample in a study of beta chain features in type 1 diabetes. Only in-frame clones appear in the TCRdb table, and some are missing; sequencing was by immunoSEQ multiplex PCR. The sample lists a few hundred thousand clones, about 14% occurring once. The sample consisted of naive CD4+ T cells from blood. The receptors originated from a man aged 25-40 years with type 1 diabetes. The CDR3 runs from the conserved cysteine through the conserved F or W. Fields, in order: V gene, clone size, D gene, J gene, CDR3 protein, CDR3 DNA. D genes are given only for firm matches. Expanded clones are given a class, and other clones once, few, many or no size at all.

V gene: TRBV30
clone size: few
D gene: -
J gene: TRBJ1-1
CDR3 protein: CAWSTQEDTEAFF
CDR3 DNA: TGTGCCTGGAGTACCCAGGAGGACACTGAAGCTTTCTTT

V gene: TRBV11-2
clone size: -
D gene: TRBD1
J gene: TRBJ2-7
CDR3 protein: CASSLGQGGYEQYF
CDR3 DNA: TGTGCCAGCAGCTTAGGACAGGGTGGCTACGAGCAGTACTTC

V gene: TRBV19
clone size: -
D gene: TRBD2
J gene: TRBJ2-6
CDR3 protein: CASTPGGGSGANVLTF
CDR3 DNA: TGTGCCAGTACCCCGGGGGGGGGCTCTGGGGCCAACGTCCTGACTTTC

V gene: TRBV2
clone size: few
D gene: -
J gene: TRBJ2-7
CDR3 protein: CASQEGEFDEQYF
CDR3 DNA: TGTGCCAGTCAGGAGGGAGAATTCGACGAGCAGTACTTC

V gene: TRBV30
clone size: -
D gene: -
J gene: TRBJ1-5
CDR3 protein: CAWNRDSNQPQHF
CDR3 DNA: TGTGCCTGGAACAGGGATAGCAATCAGCCCCAGCATTTT

V gene: TRBV18
clone size: -
D gene: TRBD1
J gene: TRBJ1-1
CDR3 protein: CASSPQTGSIETEAFF
CDR3 DNA: TGTGCCAGCTCACCTCAGACAGGGAGTATCGAAACTGAAGCTTTCTTT

V gene: TRBV4-2
clone size: -
D gene: -
J gene: TRBJ2-5
CDR3 protein: CASSQDVGQLGGETETQYF
CDR3 DNA: TGTGCCAGCAGCCAGGACGTAGGGCAGTTAGGAGGGGAAACAGAGACCCAGTACTTC

V gene: TRBV19
clone size: -
D gene: TRBD2
J gene: TRBJ2-1
CDR3 protein: CASSRSGTSDGEQFF
CDR3 DNA: TGTGCCAGTAGTAGATCCGGGACTAGCGACGGTGAGCAGTTCTTC

V gene: TRBV7-9
clone size: -
D gene: -
J gene: TRBJ2-3
CDR3 protein: CASSLARASTDTQYF
CDR3 DNA: TGTGCCAGCAGCTTAGCACGAGCTAGCACAGATACGCAGTATTTT

V gene: TRBV25-1
clone size: -
D gene: -
J gene: TRBJ1-2
CDR3 protein: CASSEGGGYGYTF
CDR3 DNA: TGTGCCAGCAGTGAAGGCGGGGGCTATGGCTACACCTTC

V gene: TRBV19
clone size: few
D gene: -
J gene: TRBJ2-2
CDR3 protein: CASQQQGNTGELFF
CDR3 DNA: TGTGCCAGCCAACAACAGGGGAACACCGGGGAGCTGTTTTTT

V gene: TRBV30
clone size: -
D gene: -
J gene: TRBJ1-2
CDR3 protein: CAWGGRSGSNYGYTF
CDR3 DNA: TGTGCCTGGGGGGGCAGATCAGGATCTAACTATGGCTACACCTTC

V gene: TRBV19
clone size: few
D gene: TRBD1
J gene: TRBJ1-2
CDR3 protein: CASSTPTGSGGYTF
CDR3 DNA: TGTGCCAGTAGTACACCGACAGGGTCGGGCGGCTACACCTTC

V gene: TRBV19
clone size: few
D gene: TRBD1
J gene: TRBJ1-4
CDR3 protein: CASSSPDRAEKLFF
CDR3 DNA: TGTGCCAGTAGCTCACCGGACAGGGCTGAAAAACTGTTTTTT

V gene: TRBV29-1
clone size: -
D gene: -
J gene: TRBJ1-2
CDR3 protein: CSVLLQDANYGYTF
CDR3 DNA: TGCAGCGTCCTATTACAGGATGCTAACTATGGCTACACCTTC

V gene: TRBV14
clone size: few
D gene: -
J gene: TRBJ1-2
CDR3 protein: CASSQRQGPGGYTF
CDR3 DNA: TGTGCCAGCAGCCAGCGCCAGGGGCCAGGAGGCTACACCTTC

V gene: TRBV30
clone size: -
D gene: TRBD1
J gene: TRBJ1-4
CDR3 protein: CAWSVKGADEKLFF
CDR3 DNA: TGTGCCTGGAGTGTAAAGGGGGCGGATGAAAAACTGTTTTTT

V gene: TRBV27
clone size: -
D gene: -
J gene: TRBJ2-2
CDR3 protein: CASSPPPGNTGELFF
CDR3 DNA: TGTGCCAGCAGTCCACCCCCAGGGAACACCGGGGAGCTGTTTTTT